These 2 T cell receptor beta chains came from one sample sequenced in a study of human T cells and chemical hapten exposure. The time point: pre-sensitization, week 0. Treatment in this sample: therapeutic diphenylcyclopropenone sensitization with weekly scalp DPC. MiXCR, run by TCRdb on the RACE reads, gives a single entry per CDR3 protein. The data contain tens of thousands of distinct CDR3 sequences, roughly 6.7% of them seen just once; the ten biggest clones take up more than 1.5%. The sample was whole blood, taken in connection with sensitization to the hapten diphenylcyclopropenone (DPC). These receptors originate from a woman aged 30 to 39 with alopecia areata. Some clones in this sample may be carry-over from other donors' samples.

At least ten counts were recorded for this clonotype. This chain links TRBV29-1 with TRBJ1-1; tentatively, D is TRBD1 (5 bases). The CDR3 is 13 amino acids. Germline V gene sequence: CDR1 SQVTM, CDR2 ANQGSEA. The V gene lost 4 bases and the J gene lost 4 bases, with 13 bases spanning the gap. CDR3 nucleotide sequence: TGCAGCGTTGTGAGGGGTATGAGCACTGAAGCTTTCTTT. It codes for CSVVRGMSTEAFF.

This clonotype was counted many times. The chain is built from TRBV11-2 and TRBJ1-1; 7 bases map to TRBD1. The CDR3 runs 15 residues. With 5 bases clipped from V and 1 base from J, the junction kept 7 bases outside the gene matches. CDR1 is SGHAT, CDR2 FQNNGV, per germline. CDR3 bases: TGTGCCAGCAGCCGGCACGGGACAGCGAACACTGAAGCTTTCTTT. As protein: CASSRHGTANTEAFF. Filled out from reference TRBV11-2 and TRBJ1-1, the complete variable domain reads EAGVAQSPRYKIIEKRQSVAFWCNPISGHATLYWYQQILGQGPKLLIQFQNNGVVDDSQLPKDRFSAERLKGVDSTLKIQPAKLEDSAVYLCASSRHGTANTEAFFGQGTRLTVV.